The 10 T cell receptor beta chains below all came from one sample that was sequenced in a study of blood T cell repertoires in COVID-19. The method was immunoSEQ multiplex PCR; TCRdb's version includes in-frame clones alone and lacks a portion of them. In the table there are about 170,000 clones, over 80% of which are singletons. The sample consisted of PBMCs or T cells enriched from blood (not recorded which). The receptors stem from a woman in her forties or fifties who had recovered from COVID-19.

The chain recombines TRBV5-6 with TRBJ1-1; D gene unclear. Per the germline V gene, CDR1 is SGHDT and CDR2 is YYEEEE. CDR3 length: 16 amino acids. With 4 bases removed from V and 0 bases from J, the gap between germline ends came to 16 bases. CDR3 region: CASSPVYFRVNTEAFF. The CDR3 DNA is TGTGCCAGCAGCCCCGTTTATTTCCGAGTGAACACTGAAGCTTTCTTT.

J is TRBJ1-1 and V is TRBV7-9; TRBD1 might be the D (6 bases). Per the germline V gene, CDR1 is SEHNR and CDR2 is FQNEAQ (reference sequence). V was cut by 1 base and J by 8 bases, with 11 bases left in between. The CDR3 spans 13 residues. The CDR3 region has the DNA TGTGCCAGCAGCTTAGTGGGACATGGCGAAGCTTTCTTT. Translating gives CASSLVGHGEAFF.

This chain connects TRBV9 to TRBJ2-2, with 13 bases aligning to TRBD2. Germline CDR1 reads SGDLS; CDR2 reads YYNGEE. V was clipped by 3 bases and J by 5 bases; unmatched bases: 4. The CDR3 extends over 16 amino acids. This CDR3 reads CASSDTSGRGTGELFF. DNA of the CDR3: TGTGCCAGCAGCGACACTAGCGGGAGGGGGACCGGGGAGCTGTTTTTT.

This chain joins TRBV6-1 and TRBJ1-6; 7 bases line up with TRBD1. This CDR3 spans 14 amino acids. Germline CDR1 reads MNHNS; CDR2 reads SASEGT. The junction had 5 bases not matched to a gene; V was cut back by 2 bases and J by 10 bases. CDR3 DNA: TGTGCCAGCAGTGAATTCAGGGGGAGGTCACCCCTCCACTTT. It yields the protein CASSEFRGRSPLHF.

This sequence joins TRBV5-1 and TRBJ2-2; tentative D call: TRBD2 (5 bases). The CDR3 has 16 residues. V was trimmed by 0 bases and J by 2 bases, leaving 11 bases between them. CDR1 SGHRS and CDR2 YFSETQ come from the germline V gene. CDR3 DNA: TGCGCCAGCAGCTTGGTTCCAGCGGCCAACACCGGGGAGCTGTTTTTT. Translation: CASSLVPAANTGELFF.

The chain combines TRBV6-4 with TRBJ2-3, with D unclear. V was pared by 10 bases and J by 4 bases, with 9 bases between. The CDR3 runs to 11 residues. In germline, CDR1 is MRHNA, CDR2 SNTAGT. The CDR3 DNA reads TGTGCCACCAGAGGAGCAGATACGCAGTATTTT. Its protein product is CATRGADTQYF.

V and J are TRBV7-9 and TRBJ1-4; perhaps TRBD1 as D (6 bases). Per germline, CDR1 SEHNR and CDR2 FQNEAQ (reference sequence). The V end lost 7 bases, the J end lost 5 bases, and 11 bases lay between the germline ends. This CDR3 is built from 13 residues. DNA for the CDR3: TGTGCCAGCACGGACAGACCCAATGAAAAACTGTTTTTT. Translating it yields CASTDRPNEKLFF.

The chain couples TRBV10-1 to TRBJ2-1; TRBD2 might be the D (5 bases). The CDR3 spans 14 residues. The germline V gene has CDR1 WNHNN and CDR2 SYGVQD (reference sequence). V was cut by 1 base and J by 5 bases, with 9 bases left in between. The CDR3 DNA reads as TGCGCCAGCAGTGAGTTTCCCGGGAACAATGAGCAGTTCTTC. Its protein is CASSEFPGNNEQFF.

The sample holds one count of this clone. The V call is TRBV3-1 (or the pseudogene TRBV3-2), the J call TRBJ1-1; D is possibly TRBD1 (6 bases). The CDR3 consists of 13 residues. The germline V gene has CDR1 LGHDT and CDR2 YNNKEL (reference sequence). Trimming took 0 bases from V and 11 from J, leaving 13 bases between them. The CDR3 coding sequence is TGTGCCAGCAGCCAAGAGGGGGGGCGCCGGGCTTTCTTT. Translating it yields CASSQEGGRRAFF.

This chain joins TRBV28 and TRBJ1-1; D gene uncertain. The CDR3 consists of 12 residues. CDR1 MDHEN and CDR2 SYDVKM come from the germline V gene. V lost 7 bases, J lost 5 bases, and 11 bases lay in between. The CDR3 reads CASKREATEAFF. The CDR3 DNA is TGTGCCAGCAAGAGAGAGGCGACTGAAGCTTTCTTT.